This T cell receptor (beta chain) is from a study of T cells in Graves' hyperthyroidism and ophthalmopathy. RNA transcripts were the template for amplifying TCR beta CDR3 regions. First-round RT-PCR of the TCR CDR3 relied on the HTBI primer set. One entry per CDR3 protein results from TCRdb running MiXCR on the multiplex PCR reads. The table records more than 300,000 distinct CDR3 sequences, 15% to 20% of them present only once. CDR3 length: 15 residues. V was cut by 3 bases and J by 6 bases, with 15 bases left in between. The V gene's germline CDR1 is MDHEN and CDR2 SYDVKM. Study-level points and caveats: Separating ophthalmopathy from stable hyperthyroidism was achieved by a 13 V-J model. Most expanded thyroid clonotypes above 0.001 recurred in blood.

Uncontrolled infection, other autoimmune disease, pregnancy or lactation excluded patients. Clinicians diagnosed patients from clinical symptoms, serum thyroxine and TRAb, thyroid ultrasound and orbital computed tomography. A few counts support this clonotype. Its target is not known. V and J are TRBV28 and TRBJ1-5; perhaps TRBD1 as D (5 bases). The receptor comes from a young man with Graves' ophthalmopathy. Material: blood. The DNA for the CDR3 is TGTGCCAGCAGTTTTGGGACTGGTCCGGGTCAGCCCCAGCATTTT. As protein: CASSFGTGPGQPQHF.